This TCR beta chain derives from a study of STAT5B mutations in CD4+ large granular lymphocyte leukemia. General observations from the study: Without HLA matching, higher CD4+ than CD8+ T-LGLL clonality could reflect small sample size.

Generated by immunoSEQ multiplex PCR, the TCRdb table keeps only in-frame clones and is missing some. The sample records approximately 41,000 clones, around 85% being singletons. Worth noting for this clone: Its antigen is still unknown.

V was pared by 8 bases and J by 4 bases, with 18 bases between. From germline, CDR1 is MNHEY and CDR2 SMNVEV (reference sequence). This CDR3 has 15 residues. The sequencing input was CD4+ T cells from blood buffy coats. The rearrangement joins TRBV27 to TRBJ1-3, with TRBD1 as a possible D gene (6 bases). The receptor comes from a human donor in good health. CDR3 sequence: CASAWDIGAGNTIYF. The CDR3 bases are TGTGCCAGCGCTTGGGACATCGGGGCAGGAAACACCATATATTTT.